This T cell receptor beta chain was captured by sequencing in a study of cytomegalovirus exposure and HLA in healthy donors. Vbeta (60) and Jbeta (13) primers were used in the PCR. The protocol was immunoSEQ multiplex PCR, while the TCRdb copy is restricted to in-frame clones and leaves out a portion. The sample includes 150,000 to 200,000 clones, roughly 83% seen only once; the top ten take about 0.26%. Study outcomes and limitations: Some V segments (TRBV6-2 and TRBV6-3 among them) were excluded as indistinguishable.

Trimming removed 6 bases from V and 2 bases from J, with 13 bases in between. The germline gives CDR1 MNHNY, CDR2 SVGAGI (reference sequence). The CDR3 loop spans 14 amino acids. The donors, nominally healthy at sampling, likely had unrecorded immune exposures. This clone was counted a few times. The antigen remains undetermined. The V call is TRBV6-6, the J call TRBJ1-2; D unresolved. Sequenced material: PBMCs. This TCR was sampled from a boy younger than 18 in good health and CMV-seronegative. The CDR3 reads CASSFGVGNYGYTF. In nucleotides, the CDR3 is TGTGCCAGCAGCTTCGGGGTAGGGAACTATGGCTACACCTTC.